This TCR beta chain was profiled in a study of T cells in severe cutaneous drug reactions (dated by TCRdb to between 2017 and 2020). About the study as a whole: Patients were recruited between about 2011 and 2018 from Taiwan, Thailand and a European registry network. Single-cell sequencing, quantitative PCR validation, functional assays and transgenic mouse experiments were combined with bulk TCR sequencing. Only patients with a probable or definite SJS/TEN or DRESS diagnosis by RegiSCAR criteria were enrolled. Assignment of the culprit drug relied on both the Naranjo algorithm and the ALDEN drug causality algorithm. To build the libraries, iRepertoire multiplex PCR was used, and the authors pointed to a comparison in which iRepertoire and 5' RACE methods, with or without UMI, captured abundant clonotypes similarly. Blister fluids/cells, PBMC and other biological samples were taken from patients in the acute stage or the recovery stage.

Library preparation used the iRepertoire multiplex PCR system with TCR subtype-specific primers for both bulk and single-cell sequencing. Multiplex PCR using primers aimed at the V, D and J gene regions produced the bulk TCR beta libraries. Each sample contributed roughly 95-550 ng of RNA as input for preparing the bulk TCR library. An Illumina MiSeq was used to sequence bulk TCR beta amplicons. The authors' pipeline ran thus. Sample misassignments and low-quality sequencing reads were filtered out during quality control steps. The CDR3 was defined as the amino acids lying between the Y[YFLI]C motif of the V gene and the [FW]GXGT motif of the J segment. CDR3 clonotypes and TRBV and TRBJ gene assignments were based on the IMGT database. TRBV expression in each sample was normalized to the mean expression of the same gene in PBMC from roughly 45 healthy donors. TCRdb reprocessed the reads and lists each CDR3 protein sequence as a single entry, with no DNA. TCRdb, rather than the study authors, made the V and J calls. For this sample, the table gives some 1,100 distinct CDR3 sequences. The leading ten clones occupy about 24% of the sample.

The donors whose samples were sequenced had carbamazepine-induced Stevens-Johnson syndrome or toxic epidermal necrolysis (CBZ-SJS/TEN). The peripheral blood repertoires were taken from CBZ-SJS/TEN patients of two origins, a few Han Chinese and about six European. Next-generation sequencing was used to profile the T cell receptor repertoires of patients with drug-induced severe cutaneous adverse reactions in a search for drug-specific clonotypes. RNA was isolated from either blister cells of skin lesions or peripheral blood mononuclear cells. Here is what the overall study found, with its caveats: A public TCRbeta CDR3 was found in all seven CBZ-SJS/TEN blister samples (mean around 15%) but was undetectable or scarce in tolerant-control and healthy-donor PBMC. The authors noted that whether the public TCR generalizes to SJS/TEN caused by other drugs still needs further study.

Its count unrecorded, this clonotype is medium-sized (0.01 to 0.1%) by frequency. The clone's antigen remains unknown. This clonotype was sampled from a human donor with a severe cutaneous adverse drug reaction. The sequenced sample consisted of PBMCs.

This receptor carries the CDR3 CASSHPLGGPEAFF. The sequence is built from TRBV4-2 and TRBJ1-1; TCRdb reports TRBD1, a call that lacks DNA to check it against. Inclusive of the bounding cysteine and phenylalanine, the CDR3 is 14 residues long. The DNA is not on file. CDR1 and CDR2, looked up from the germline V gene, are LGHNA and YNFKEQ.